Shown below are 16 T cell receptor beta chains from a single sample sequenced in a study of blood T cell repertoires in COVID-19. Repertoires were generated with immunoSEQ multiplex PCR, while TCRdb's copy carries only in-frame clones and drops some. The sample includes about 220,000 clones, almost 85% of them seen just once. Sample: peripheral blood. These receptors were taken from a woman aged 70-85 years with COVID-19, enrolled during active disease.

The rearrangement links TRBV10-3 to TRBJ1-2; TRBD1 agrees at 11 bases. J gave up 8 bases and V 3 bases, and 8 bases lay outside the gene matches. The CDR3 contains 15 residues. Germline lookup yields CDR1 ENHRY and CDR2 SYGVKD. The chain's CDR3 is CAISDSGTGGRGYTF. CDR3 coding DNA: TGTGCCATCAGTGATTCCGGGACAGGGGGGCGAGGCTACACCTTC.

This clone was seen only once. The V gene is TRBV24-1, the J gene TRBJ2-5, with 13 positions matching TRBD2. The CDR3 has 19 residues. CDR1 and CDR2 (germline): KGHDR, SFDVKD. Trimming took 2 bases from V and 2 from J; bases not matched to a gene: 10. Here the CDR3 DNA reads TGTGCCACCAGTGATTCGAGGACTAGCGGGAGAAGGGGGCAAGAGACCCAGTACTTC. This sequence encodes CATSDSRTSGRRGQETQYF.

This rearrangement joins TRBV19 to TRBJ1-5; 7 bases agree with TRBD1. The CDR3 has 15 amino acids. Germline assignment: CDR1 LNHDA and CDR2 SQIVND (reference sequence). J was trimmed by 2 bases and V by 6 bases; bases with no gene match: 7. The CDR3 DNA follows: TGTGCCAGTAGCAAAGACAGGGTCGGCAATCAGCCCCAGCATTTT. Residues: CASSKDRVGNQPQHF.

This rearrangement joins TRBV7-2 to TRBJ1-4; tentative D call: TRBD1 (5 bases). The V gene lost 1 base and the J gene lost 4 bases, with 10 bases spanning the gap. Germline CDR1 SGHTA, CDR2 FQGNSA. The CDR3 is made up of 15 amino acids. The CDR3 region is CASSLVGGGNEKLFF. CDR3 in DNA: TGTGCCAGCAGCTTAGTTGGGGGGGGTAATGAAAAACTGTTTTTT.

The gene calls are TRBV11-2 and TRBJ2-3; TRBD2 is a possible D gene (6 bases). The CDR3 contains 15 residues. With 1 base removed from V and 2 bases from J, the gap between germline ends came to 10 bases. CDR1 and CDR2 from the germline V gene are SGHAT and FQNNGV. The DNA of the CDR3 is TGTGCCAGCAGCTTAGCGGGAGCGACCACAGATACGCAGTATTTT. Translating it yields CASSLAGATTDTQYF.

V usage is TRBV29-1 and J usage is TRBJ1-2; 10 positions agree with TRBD1. The CDR3 runs to 13 residues. CDR1 and CDR2 from the germline V gene are SQVTM and ANQGSEA. With 4 bases clipped from V and 8 bases from J, the junction kept 7 bases outside the gene matches. CDR3 region: CSVATGTGEGYTF. CDR3 sequence (DNA): TGCAGCGTTGCCACCGGGACAGGGGAAGGCTACACCTTC.

The chain has TRBV3-1 (or the pseudogene TRBV3-2) and TRBJ2-1, with TRBD2 matching 9 bases. Looked up from germline, CDR1 is LGHDT and CDR2 is YNNKEL (reference sequence). V shed 7 bases, J shed 7 bases, and the junction held 17 bases outside the gene matches. The CDR3 spans 17 residues. CDR3 in amino acids: CASTPLSSGGGRNEQFF. The CDR3 DNA is TGTGCCAGCACCCCCTTGAGTAGCGGGGGCGGTAGGAATGAGCAGTTCTTC.

The V gene is TRBV2, the J gene TRBJ1-2; no clear D. CDR1 and CDR2 from the germline V gene are SNHLY and FYNNEI. Trimming removed 3 bases from V and 5 bases from J, with 13 bases in between. The CDR3 sequence is 14 residues long. This chain's CDR3 is CASSDVEGSYGYTF. The CDR3 DNA sequence: TGTGCCAGCAGTGATGTGGAGGGATCGTATGGCTACACCTTC.

The chain is built from TRBV27 and TRBJ2-7; D is unclear. This CDR3 is 15 amino acids long. The V and J ends lost 5 bases and 1 base respectively, with 15 bases between them. Per germline, CDR1 MNHEY and CDR2 SMNVEV (reference sequence). The CDR3 loop is CASSRKSDLSYEQYF. The CDR3 DNA is TGTGCCAGCAGTCGTAAATCCGACTTATCCTACGAGCAGTACTTC.

V usage is TRBV19 and J usage is TRBJ1-6; D might be TRBD1 (5 bases). CDR3 length: 15 residues. Germline V gives CDR1 LNHDA, CDR2 SQIVND (reference sequence). Trimming removed 5 bases at V and 7 bases at J, with 15 bases between. The CDR3 DNA is TGTGCCAGTAGTCCGGTAGTGCGGGGGAATTCACCCCTCCACTTT. Protein sequence: CASSPVVRGNSPLHF. The entire variable domain, with the rest obtained from reference TRBV19 and TRBJ1-6, is as follows: DGGITQSPKYLFRKEGQNVTLSCEQNLNHDAMYWYRQDPGQGLRLIYYSQIVNDFQKGDIAEGYSVSREKKESFPLTVTSAQKNPTAFYLCASSPVVRGNSPLHFGNGTRLTVT.

J is TRBJ1-1 and V is TRBV7-9; D gene unclear. The V and J ends lost 7 bases and 3 bases respectively, with 6 bases between them. CDR1 SEHNR and CDR2 FQNEAQ come from the germline V gene (reference sequence). The CDR3 is 11 amino acids. The CDR3 DNA reads as TGTGCCAGCACGTTCGACACTGAAGCTTTCTTT. This codes for CASTFDTEAFF.

This clone has only one observation. V gene TRBV30 combines with J gene TRBJ1-1, with 9 bases lining up with TRBD1. The CDR3 is 12 amino acids. Germline-derived CDR1 and CDR2 are GTSNPN and SVGIG (reference sequence). V shed 0 bases, J shed 11 bases, and the junction held 4 bases outside the gene matches. The CDR3 here is CAWSVQGAWAFF. The CDR3 DNA sequence: TGTGCCTGGAGTGTACAGGGGGCGTGGGCTTTCTTT. The whole variable domain, remainder taken from reference TRBV30 and TRBJ1-1, is SQTIHQWPATLVQPVGSPLSLECTVEGTSNPNLYWYRQAAGRGLQLLFYSVGIGQISSEVPQNLSASRPQDRQFILSSKKLLLSDSGFYLCAWSVQGAWAFFGQGTRLTVV.

This chain uses TRBV19 with TRBJ2-2, with D possibly being TRBD2 (7 bases). Germline assignment: CDR1 LNHDA and CDR2 SQIVND (reference sequence). The V gene lost 6 bases and the J gene lost 2 bases, with 13 bases spanning the gap. CDR3 length equals 15 residues. CDR3 amino acids: CASRRGGFNTGELFF. The CDR3 DNA reads TGTGCCAGTAGGCGCGGGGGCTTCAACACCGGGGAGCTGTTTTTT.

This clone was observed once. The CDR3 loop is CASSLARAGAGGGYTF. In DNA form, the CDR3 reads TGTGCCAGCAGCTTAGCGAGGGCAGGGGCGGGAGGTGGCTACACCTTC. The V and J genes are TRBV7-2 and TRBJ1-2; the D gene is possibly TRBD1 (6 bases). V gave up 0 bases and J gave up 7 bases, with 18 bases separating them. Looked up from germline, CDR1 is SGHTA and CDR2 is FQGNSA. This CDR3 spans 16 amino acids.

V is TRBV5-8 and J is TRBJ1-2; 9 bases are shared with TRBD1. Germline trimming cut 2 bases from V and 7 bases from J; bases unmatched to any gene: 3. Germline CDR1 reads SGHTS; CDR2 reads YDEGEE. This CDR3 is built from 13 residues. CDR3 amino acids: CASSFRDRVGYTF. The CDR3 DNA reads as TGTGCCAGCAGCTTCAGGGACAGGGTTGGCTACACCTTC.

The chain has TRBV30 and TRBJ1-2; the D is unclear. Germline V gives CDR1 GTSNPN, CDR2 SVGIG (reference sequence). The CDR3 has 12 residues. The V end was cut by 0 bases, the J end by 6 bases, with 8 bases between. The CDR3 DNA follows: TGTGCCTGGAGTGTAGGCGGGGATGGCTACACCTTC. As protein: CAWSVGGDGYTF. The entire variable domain, with the rest obtained from reference TRBV30 and TRBJ1-2, is as follows: SQTIHQWPATLVQPVGSPLSLECTVEGTSNPNLYWYRQAAGRGLQLLFYSVGIGQISSEVPQNLSASRPQDRQFILSSKKLLLSDSGFYLCAWSVGGDGYTFGSGTRLTVV.